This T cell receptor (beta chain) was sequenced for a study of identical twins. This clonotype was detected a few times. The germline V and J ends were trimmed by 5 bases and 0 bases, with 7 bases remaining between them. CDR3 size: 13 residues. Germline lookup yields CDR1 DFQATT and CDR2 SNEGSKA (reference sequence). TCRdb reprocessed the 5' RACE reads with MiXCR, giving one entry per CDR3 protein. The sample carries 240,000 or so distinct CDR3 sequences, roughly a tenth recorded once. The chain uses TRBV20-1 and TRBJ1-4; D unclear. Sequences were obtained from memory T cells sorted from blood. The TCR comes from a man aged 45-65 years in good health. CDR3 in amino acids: CSAWQPTNEKLFF. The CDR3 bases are TGCAGTGCTTGGCAGCCAACTAATGAAAAACTGTTTTTT.